This T cell receptor beta chain appears in the sequencing data of a study of early T cells in non-severe SARS-CoV-2 infection. Whole-study findings and limits: In VDJdb matching, anti-spike CD8 responses were favored while private and CD4 specificities went missing.

With 5 bases clipped from V and 5 bases from J, the junction kept 4 bases outside the gene matches. Germline assignment: CDR1 SEHNR and CDR2 FQNEAQ (reference sequence). The CDR3 spans 14 residues. This clonotype was counted a few times. No antigen is known for it. Tagging with unique molecular identifiers was applied to individual cDNA molecules. MiXCR was run by TCRdb on the 5' RACE reads, yielding one entry per CDR3 protein. The table has about 47,000 distinct CDR3 sequences, roughly 9.4% seen once. This specimen consisted of whole blood, obtained at baseline. The receptor was derived from an adult who was a healthcare worker with PCR-confirmed SARS-CoV-2 infection or an uninfected control (not recorded which). The chain uses TRBV7-9 and TRBJ2-3, with 10 bases fitting TRBD2. The CDR3 here is CASSQRGGEDTQYF. The CDR3 nucleotides read TGTGCCAGCAGCCAGCGGGGGGGCGAAGATACGCAGTATTTT. The full variable domain, in which reference TRBV7-9 and TRBJ2-3 provide the parts outside the CDR3, is DTGVSQNPRHKITKRGQNVTFRCDPISEHNRLYWYRQTLGQGPEFLTYFQNEAQLEKSRLLSDRFSAERPKGSFSTLEIQRTEQGDSAMYLCASSQRGGEDTQYFGPGTRLTVL.